This T cell receptor (beta chain) is from a study of T cell repertoires in cytomegalovirus infection. Study summary: In the study, CMV epitopes included recently identified HLA-C-restricted and well-studied HLA-B-restricted ones. Evidence of both CMV infection and a matching HLA type came from public TCR beta signatures.

Comments on this clonotype: Its target is not known.

TCRdb fed the reads into MiXCR, producing one record per CDR3 protein. This table holds about 480,000 distinct CDR3 sequences, 33% found once. General study findings and limits: Frequencies of public TCR beta families were cumulated, and this identified carriers of CMV plus the relevant HLA. In two of eight donors, the top clonotype was HLA-C-restricted CMV-specific.

The germline V gene encodes CDR1 ENHRY and CDR2 SYGVKD. This CDR3 spans 13 amino acids. The ends were cut back, 7 bases at V and 5 bases at J, with 12 bases in the middle. The source was cultured PBMCs, collected from culture after CMV antigen stimulation. V is TRBV10-3 and J is TRBJ1-5, with D unclear. This clonotype originated in a human donor in good health (CMV status not recorded). Some clones in this sample may be carry-over from other donors' samples. The CDR3 sequence is CAIKSAGDQPQHF. The CDR3 DNA sequence: TGTGCCATCAAATCGGCAGGAGATCAGCCCCAGCATTTT.